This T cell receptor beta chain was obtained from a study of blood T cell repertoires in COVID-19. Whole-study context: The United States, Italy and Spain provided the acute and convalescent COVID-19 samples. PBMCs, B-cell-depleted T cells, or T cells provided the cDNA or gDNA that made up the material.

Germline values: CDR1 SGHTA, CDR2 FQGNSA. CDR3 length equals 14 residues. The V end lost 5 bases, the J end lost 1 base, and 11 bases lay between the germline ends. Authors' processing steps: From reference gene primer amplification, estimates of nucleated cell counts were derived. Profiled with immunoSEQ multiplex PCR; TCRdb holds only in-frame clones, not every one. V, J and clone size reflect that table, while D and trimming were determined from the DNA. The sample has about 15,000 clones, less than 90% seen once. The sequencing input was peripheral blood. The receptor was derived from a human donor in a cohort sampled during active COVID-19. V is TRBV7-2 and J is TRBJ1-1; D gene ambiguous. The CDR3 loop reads CASSTGVANTEAFF. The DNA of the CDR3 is TGTGCCAGCAGCACCGGGGTGGCGAACACTGAAGCTTTCTTT.